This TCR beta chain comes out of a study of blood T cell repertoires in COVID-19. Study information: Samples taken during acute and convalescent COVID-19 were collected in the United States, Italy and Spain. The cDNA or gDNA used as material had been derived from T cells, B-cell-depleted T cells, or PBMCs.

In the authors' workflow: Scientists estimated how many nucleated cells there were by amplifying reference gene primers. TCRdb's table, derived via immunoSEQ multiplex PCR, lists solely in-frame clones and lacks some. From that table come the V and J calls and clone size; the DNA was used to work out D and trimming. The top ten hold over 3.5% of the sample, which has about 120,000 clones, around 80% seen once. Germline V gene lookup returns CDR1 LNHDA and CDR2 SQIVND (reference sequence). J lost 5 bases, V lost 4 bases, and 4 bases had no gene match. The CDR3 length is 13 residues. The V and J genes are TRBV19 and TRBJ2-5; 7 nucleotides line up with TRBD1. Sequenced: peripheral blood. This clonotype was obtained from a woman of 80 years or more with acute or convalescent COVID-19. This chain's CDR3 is CASSTGTVETQYF. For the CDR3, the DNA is TGTGCCAGTAGTACCGGGACAGTGGAGACCCAGTACTTC.